The rows below give T cell receptor beta chains drawn from one sample of a study of metastatic and nonmetastatic thyroid tumors. TCRdb re-clonotyped the PCR reads through MiXCR. The data show 70,000 or so clones, with 14% seen just once and around 7% held by the top ten. Sequencing was performed on blood. Every receptor here comes from a male donor with papillary thyroid cancer or a benign thyroid nodule (not recorded which). Some clones in this sample may be carry-over from other donors' samples. Both conserved end residues are part of each CDR3. D genes are given only for firm matches.

TRBJ1-1 | NA | TRBV5-4 | CASSPDKDTEAFF
TRBJ2-1 | NA | TRBV9 | CASSGIAEQFF
TRBJ2-3 | NA | TRBV11-2 | CASSPRSRTDTQYF
TRBJ2-7 | NA | TRBV4-2 | CASSQGLESSEQYF
TRBJ2-1 | TRBD2 | TRBV12-5 | CASEAGAGYNEQFF
TRBJ2-1 | NA | TRBV11-2 | CASSLEVCAYNEQFF
TRBJ2-1 | NA | TRBV20-1 | CSARRGSSYNEQFF
TRBJ1-6 | NA | TRBV12-3/TRBV12-4 | CASSSNSPLHF
TRBJ2-1 | TRBD2 | TRBV19 | CASSIGTSGYNEQFF
TRBJ2-6 | NA | TRBV28 | CASSPGTGSGANVLTF
TRBJ1-2 | NA | TRBV7-9 | CASSLPGGAFGYTF
TRBJ1-2 | TRBD1 | TRBV7-2 | CASSSETGGLSYYGYTF
TRBJ2-7 | NA | TRBV3-1 | CASSTGPWGPYEQYF
TRBJ1-1 | NA | TRBV6-1 | CASRAPDISNTEAFF
TRBJ2-7 | TRBD1 | TRBV20-1 | CSAQTGNYEQYF
TRBJ2-1 | NA | TRBV27 | CASSLWWNSYNEQFF
TRBJ1-2 | TRBD1 | TRBV5-6 | CASSPGTGWGYTF
TRBJ2-1 | NA | TRBV4-1 | CASSQFQVSFDNEQFF
TRBJ1-5 | NA | TRBV5-6 | CASSSGIWPQHF
TRBJ1-6 | NA | TRBV5-5 | CASSILPGNYNSPLHF
TRBJ2-1 | NA | TRBV4-1 | CASSPTGDEQFF
TRBJ1-3 | TRBD1 | TRBV27 | CASIFGTGRHGNTIYF
TRBJ2-5 | TRBD2 | TRBV7-6 | CASSLTLAGGRGETQYF
TRBJ1-1 | NA | TRBV11-2 | CASSPIWQGRDTEAFF
TRBJ1-2 | TRBD1 | TRBV28 | CASSLPDRVYGYTF
TRBJ1-2 | NA | TRBV5-1 | CASSLSDNYGYTF
TRBJ1-2 | NA | TRBV27 | CASSLSGNRGLLNYGHTF
TRBJ2-7 | TRBD1 | TRBV19 | CASRLGQGAGEQYF
TRBJ2-5 | NA | TRBV11-2 | CASSQVYGRQTQYF
TRBJ2-1 | NA | TRBV20-1 | CSARVLREVGGQFF
TRBJ2-7 | NA | TRBV12-3/TRBV12-4 | CASSLVAGRNEQYF
TRBJ2-3 | TRBD2 | TRBV5-6 | CASSFGPGRDDTHYF
TRBJ1-3 | TRBD1 | TRBV2 | CASSGGQGGSGNTIYF
TRBJ2-5 | TRBD2 | TRBV11-2 | CASSLTSGQETQYF
TRBJ2-3 | NA | TRBV30 | CAWSVGDTQYF
TRBJ1-1 | NA | TRBV10-2 | CASSEQGLGTEAFF
TRBJ2-1 | NA | TRBV12-3/TRBV12-4 | CASSISWISYNGQFF
TRBJ1-2 | NA | TRBV5-1 | CASTEDTLRNGYTF
TRBJ2-7 | TRBD1 | TRBV19 | CASRHRGWDEQYF
TRBJ2-7 | TRBD2 | TRBV27 | CASSSVSRLAGGPREQYF
TRBJ2-5 | TRBD2 | TRBV20-1 | CSARGLRSGRGFGETQYF
TRBJ2-3 | NA | TRBV6-1 | CASRRDSTDTQYF
TRBJ2-1 | TRBD1 | TRBV6-5 | CANISRQGEWSYNEQFF
TRBJ2-5 | NA | TRBV10-2 | CASSAGPGPMGETQYF
TRBJ2-1 | NA | TRBV6-2/TRBV6-3 | CASSYQGPVDNEQFF
TRBJ1-2 | NA | TRBV18 | CASSPARDYGYTF
TRBJ1-1 | NA | TRBV19 | CASSPTGYTEAFF
TRBJ2-1 | TRBD2 | TRBV10-3 | CAISESELAGGNNEQFF
TRBJ1-2 | NA | TRBV6-1 | CASRSGVTGGYTF
TRBJ2-1 | TRBD2 | TRBV6-2/TRBV6-3 | CASSYALGTSGSRFYNEQFF
TRBJ2-3 | NA | TRBV14 | CASSSGTLTDTQYF
TRBJ2-5 | NA | TRBV5-1 | CASSPLPQEETQYF
TRBJ2-7 | NA | TRBV4-3 | CASSRDDTGSTLYEQYF
TRBJ2-7 | NA | TRBV14 | CASSQYYEQYF
TRBJ2-2 | NA | TRBV28 | CASSQDNANTVELFF
TRBJ2-1 | NA | TRBV7-9 | CASSLGGLAYNEQFF
TRBJ2-5 | NA | TRBV18 | CASSPAGYETQYF